The entry that follows covers one T cell receptor beta chain sequence. The CDR3 has 14 amino acids. V lost 1 base and J 3 bases, leaving 13 bases between the germline ends. Per germline, CDR1 DFQATT and CDR2 SNEGSKA (reference sequence). This sample was taken from a study of post-analysis software for immune sequencing data. cDNA libraries for TCR beta contained unique molecular identifiers. Each CDR3 protein gets one entry after TCRdb re-called the PCR reads with MiXCR. The sample yields under 200,000 distinct CDR3 sequences, 30% to 45% seen once. The chain joins TRBV20-1 to TRBJ2-7; the D gene could be TRBD1 or TRBD2 (5 bases each). The receptor comes from a girl between 10 and 17 years old with multiple sclerosis. Here the sequenced sample was blood, taken after autologous hematopoietic stem cell transplantation. The chain's CDR3 is CSARAGRVSYEQYF. DNA of the CDR3: TGCAGTGCTAGAGCGGGACGGGTAAGCTACGAGCAGTACTTC.